This TCR beta chain was sequenced during a study of monozygotic twins with inflammatory bowel disease. As regards this clonotype: Its antigen is unidentified.

CDR3 length: 15 residues. TCRdb reprocessed the 5' RACE reads and reports one entry per CDR3 protein, with no DNA. The sample includes fewer than 150,000 distinct CDR3 sequences. General observations from the study: Versus healthy twins, IBD patients showed fewer clonotypes shared with others, especially with disease activity. Discordant twins had repertoire similarity that did not differ from that of concordant twins, possibly from limited power.

The sequence derives from a human donor with ulcerative colitis or Crohn's disease, or a healthy co-twin of an affected twin (not recorded which). Sample: blood. The V call is TRBV12-3 or TRBV12-4, the J call TRBJ2-5; checking the TCRdb D call of TRBD1 is not possible without DNA. The CDR3: CASSFTGARQETQYF.